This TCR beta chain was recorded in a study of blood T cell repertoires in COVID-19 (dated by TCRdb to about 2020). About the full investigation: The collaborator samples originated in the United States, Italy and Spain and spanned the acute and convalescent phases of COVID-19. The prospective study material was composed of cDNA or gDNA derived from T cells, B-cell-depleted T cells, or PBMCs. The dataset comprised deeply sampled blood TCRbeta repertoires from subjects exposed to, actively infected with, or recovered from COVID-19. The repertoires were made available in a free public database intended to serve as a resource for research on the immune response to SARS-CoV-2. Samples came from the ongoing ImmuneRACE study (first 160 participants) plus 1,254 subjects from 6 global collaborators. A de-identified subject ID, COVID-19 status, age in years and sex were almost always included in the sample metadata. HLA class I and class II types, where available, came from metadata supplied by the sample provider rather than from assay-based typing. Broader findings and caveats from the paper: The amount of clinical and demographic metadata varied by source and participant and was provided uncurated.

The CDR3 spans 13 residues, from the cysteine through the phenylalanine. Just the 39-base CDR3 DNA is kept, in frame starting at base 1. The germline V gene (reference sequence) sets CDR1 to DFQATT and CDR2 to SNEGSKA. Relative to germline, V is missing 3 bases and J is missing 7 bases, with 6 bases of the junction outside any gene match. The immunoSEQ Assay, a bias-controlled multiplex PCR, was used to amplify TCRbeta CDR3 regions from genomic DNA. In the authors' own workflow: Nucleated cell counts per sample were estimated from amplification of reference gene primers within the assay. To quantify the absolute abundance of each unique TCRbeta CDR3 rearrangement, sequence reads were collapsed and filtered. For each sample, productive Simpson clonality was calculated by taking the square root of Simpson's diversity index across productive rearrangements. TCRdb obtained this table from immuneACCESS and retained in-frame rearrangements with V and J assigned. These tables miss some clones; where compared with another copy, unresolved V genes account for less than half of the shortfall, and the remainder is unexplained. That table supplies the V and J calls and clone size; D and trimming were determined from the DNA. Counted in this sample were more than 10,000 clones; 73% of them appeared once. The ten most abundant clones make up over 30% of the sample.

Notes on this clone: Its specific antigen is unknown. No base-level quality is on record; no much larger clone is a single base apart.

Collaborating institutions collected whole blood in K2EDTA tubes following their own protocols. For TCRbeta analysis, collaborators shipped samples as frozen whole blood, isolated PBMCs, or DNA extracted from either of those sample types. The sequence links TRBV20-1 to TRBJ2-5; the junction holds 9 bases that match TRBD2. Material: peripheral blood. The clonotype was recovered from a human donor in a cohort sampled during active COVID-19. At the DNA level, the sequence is TGCAGTGCTAGTTTTAGCGGGAGCGGGACCCAGTACTTC. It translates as CSASFSGSGTQYF.